This paragraph reports one T cell receptor beta chain. The antigen is undetermined. The data were taken from a study of CD8+ T cells in alopecia areata. Overall study context: Administration of oral tofacitinib to treated patients was at 5 to 10 mg twice daily. Tofacitinib administration persisted for 6 to 18 months, succeeded by 6 months off drug.

Study results and caveats: TCRs were shared less clearly across patients than in mice, possibly for HLA-related reasons.

Once RNA had been extracted, it was reverse transcribed into cDNA to act as the sequencing template. Assay: immunoSEQ multiplex PCR; the TCRdb copy retains only in-frame clones and omits some. Of approximately 150,000 clones listed, 67% are singletons. Collection of lesional scalp punch biopsies and peripheral blood was performed in alopecia areata patients. The sample in question was CD8+ T cells sorted from blood, obtained at week 0. The sequence was collected from a human donor with alopecia areata.

The CDR3 is CASGRPIHEAQHF. The CDR3 nucleotides read TGTGCTAGTGGACGGCCTATACATGAAGCCCAGCATTTT. This chain connects TRBV12-5 to TRBJ1-5; D is ambiguous. The germline CDR1 and CDR2 sequences are LGHNT and FRNRAP. This CDR3 has 13 residues. V shed 6 bases and J shed 11 bases, with 17 bases lying between them.